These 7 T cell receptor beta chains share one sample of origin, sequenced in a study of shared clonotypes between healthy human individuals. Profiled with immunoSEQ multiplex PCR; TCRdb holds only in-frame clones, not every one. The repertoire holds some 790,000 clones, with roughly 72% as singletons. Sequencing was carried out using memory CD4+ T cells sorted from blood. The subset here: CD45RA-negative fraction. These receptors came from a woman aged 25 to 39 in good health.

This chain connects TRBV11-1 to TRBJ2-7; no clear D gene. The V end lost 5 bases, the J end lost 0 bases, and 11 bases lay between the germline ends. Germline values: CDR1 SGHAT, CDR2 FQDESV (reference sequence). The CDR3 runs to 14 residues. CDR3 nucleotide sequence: TGTGCCAGCAGCCCTACATCCAGCTCCTACGAGCAGTACTTC. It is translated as CASSPTSSSYEQYF.

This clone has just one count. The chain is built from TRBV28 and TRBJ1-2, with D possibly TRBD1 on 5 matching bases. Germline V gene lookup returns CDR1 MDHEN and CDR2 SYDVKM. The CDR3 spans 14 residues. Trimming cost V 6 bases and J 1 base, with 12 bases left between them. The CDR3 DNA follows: TGTGCCAGCAGCCCCGGACACCTTAACTATGGCTACACCTTC. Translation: CASSPGHLNYGYTF.

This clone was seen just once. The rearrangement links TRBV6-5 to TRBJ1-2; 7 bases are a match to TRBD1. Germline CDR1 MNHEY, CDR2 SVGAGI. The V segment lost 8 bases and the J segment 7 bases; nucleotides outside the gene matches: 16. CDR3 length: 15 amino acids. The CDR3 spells CASVPSLRGRGGYTF. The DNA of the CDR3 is TGTGCCAGCGTTCCCTCGCTGAGGGGGCGAGGTGGCTACACCTTC.

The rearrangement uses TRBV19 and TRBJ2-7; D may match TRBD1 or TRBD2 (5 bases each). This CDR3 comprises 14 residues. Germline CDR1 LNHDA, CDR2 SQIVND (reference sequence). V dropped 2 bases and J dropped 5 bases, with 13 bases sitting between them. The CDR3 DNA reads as TGTGCCAGTAGTATAACTTTTGGGGGACACGAGCAGTACTTC. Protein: CASSITFGGHEQYF.

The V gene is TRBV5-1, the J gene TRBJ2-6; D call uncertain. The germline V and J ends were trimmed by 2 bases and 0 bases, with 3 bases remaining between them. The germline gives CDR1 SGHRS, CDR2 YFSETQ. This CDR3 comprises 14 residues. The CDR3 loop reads CASSFHSGANVLTF. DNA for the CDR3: TGCGCCAGCAGCTTCCACTCTGGGGCCAACGTCCTGACTTTC.

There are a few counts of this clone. The CDR3 sequence: CSVAERADLYEQYF. CDR3 coding DNA: TGCAGCGTGGCCGAGCGCGCCGACTTATACGAGCAGTACTTC. This chain connects TRBV29-1 to TRBJ2-7, with D uncertain. This CDR3 comprises 14 residues. CDR1 and CDR2 (germline): SQVTM, ANQGSEA. V shed 6 bases and J shed 4 bases, with 19 bases lying between them.

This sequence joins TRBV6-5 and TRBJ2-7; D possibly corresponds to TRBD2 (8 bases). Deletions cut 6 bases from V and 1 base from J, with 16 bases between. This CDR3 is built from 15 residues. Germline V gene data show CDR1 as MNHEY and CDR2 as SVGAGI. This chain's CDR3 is CASRDLAGQSYEQYF. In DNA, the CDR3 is TGTGCCAGCAGGGATTTAGCGGGACAGTCCTACGAGCAGTACTTC.